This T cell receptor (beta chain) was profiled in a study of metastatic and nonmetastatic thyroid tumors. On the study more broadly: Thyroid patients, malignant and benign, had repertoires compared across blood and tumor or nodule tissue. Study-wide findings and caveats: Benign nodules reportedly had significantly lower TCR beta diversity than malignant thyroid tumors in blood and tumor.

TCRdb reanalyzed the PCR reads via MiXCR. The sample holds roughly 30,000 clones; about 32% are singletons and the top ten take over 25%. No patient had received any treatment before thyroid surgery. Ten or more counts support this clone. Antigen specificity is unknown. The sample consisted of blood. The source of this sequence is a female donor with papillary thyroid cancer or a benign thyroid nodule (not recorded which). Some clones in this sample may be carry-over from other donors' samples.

The CDR3 DNA is TGCGCCAGCAGTGGGTATCGGACAGGGGGGTTGTACGAGCAGTACTTC. Its protein is CASSGYRTGGLYEQYF. The J gene is TRBJ2-7, the V gene TRBV10-2; 10 bases align to TRBD1. Germline assignment: CDR1 WSHSY and CDR2 SAAADI. The CDR3 has 16 amino acids. Losses at the gene ends were 4 bases for V and 4 bases for J; bases not matched to a gene: 10.